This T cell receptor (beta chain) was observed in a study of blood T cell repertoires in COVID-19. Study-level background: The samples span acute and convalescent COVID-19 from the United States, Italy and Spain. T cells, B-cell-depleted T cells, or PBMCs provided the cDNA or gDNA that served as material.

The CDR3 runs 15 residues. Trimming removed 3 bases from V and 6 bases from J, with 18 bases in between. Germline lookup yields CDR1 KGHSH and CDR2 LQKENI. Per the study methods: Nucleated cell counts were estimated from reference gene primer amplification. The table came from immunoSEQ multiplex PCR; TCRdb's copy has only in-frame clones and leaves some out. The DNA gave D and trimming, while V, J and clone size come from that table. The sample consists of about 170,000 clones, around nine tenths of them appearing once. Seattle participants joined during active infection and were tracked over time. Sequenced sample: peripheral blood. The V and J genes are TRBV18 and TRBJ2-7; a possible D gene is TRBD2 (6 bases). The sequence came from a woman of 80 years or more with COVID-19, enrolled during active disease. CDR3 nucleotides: TGTGCCAGCTCACCGAGCCTGGGCGGGAATGCCGAGCAGTACTTC. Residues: CASSPSLGGNAEQYF.